The 31 T cell receptor beta chains below were found in one sample sequenced in a study of shared clonotypes between healthy human individuals. CD45RO negativity and positive selection for CCR7 defined naive CD8 cells, a population that excluded terminally differentiated effector memory CD45RA+ cells. The method was immunoSEQ multiplex PCR; TCRdb's version includes in-frame clones alone and lacks a portion of them. The sample carries millions of clones, approximately 94% recorded once. Sequencing was done on a sample of naive CD8+ T cells from PBMCs. Source of these receptors: a man aged 18 to 30 in good health. Some clones in this sample may be carry-over from other donors' samples.

The chain employs TRBV6-5 and TRBJ2-3, with D perhaps being TRBD1 or TRBD2 (6 bases each). This CDR3 spans 16 amino acids. The germline CDR1 and CDR2 sequences are MNHEY and SVGAGI. Deletions cut 0 bases from V and 5 bases from J, with 15 bases between. The CDR3 DNA sequence: TGTGCCAGCAGTTACTCGATCCGGGGGCGCGTAGATACGCAGTATTTT. Protein: CASSYSIRGRVDTQYF.

This chain connects TRBV28 to TRBJ2-2; no clear D. Trimming removed 2 bases from V and 1 base from J, with 8 bases in between. Germline lookup yields CDR1 MDHEN and CDR2 SYDVKM. The CDR3 has 15 amino acids. The CDR3 DNA is TGTGCCAGCAGTTTAGTTCTGTTGAACACCGGGGAGCTGTTTTTT. Translated, it gives CASSLVLLNTGELFF.

The J gene is TRBJ2-1, the V gene TRBV29-1; tentative D call: TRBD1 (7 bases). V lost 7 bases and J lost 8, with 39 bases in between. The germline V gene encodes CDR1 SQVTM and CDR2 ANQGSEA. This CDR3 spans 20 amino acids. The CDR3 here is CSARSSGGTAIRRLGHEQFF. The CDR3 bases are TGCAGCGCGAGGTCAAGTGGCGGGACAGCTATCCGTAGATTAGGACATGAGCAGTTCTTC.

The rearrangement links TRBV27 to TRBJ2-7, with TRBD2 matching over 10 bases. Germline assignment: CDR1 MNHEY and CDR2 SMNVEV (reference sequence). CDR3 length: 14 residues. V gave up 5 bases and J gave up 7 bases; unmatched junction bases: 8. This CDR3 is CASSPLAGAGEQYF. CDR3 coding DNA: TGTGCCAGCAGTCCTCTAGCGGGAGCGGGTGAGCAGTACTTC.

The chain links TRBV13 to TRBJ1-4; D is ambiguous. This CDR3 has 16 residues. Germline values: CDR1 PRHDT, CDR2 FYEKMQ (reference sequence). Trimming took 5 bases from V and 8 from J, leaving 21 bases between them. The CDR3: CASSPTPVAPREKLFF. DNA for the CDR3: TGTGCCAGCAGCCCGACGCCGGTTGCACCCAGGGAAAAACTGTTTTTT.

This clone was observed a single time. The rearrangement joins TRBV9 to TRBJ1-1; TRBD1 might be the D (5 bases). The CDR3 loop spans 16 amino acids. Trimming shortened V by 4 bases and J by 4 bases, and 20 bases separated the two germline ends. Germline V gene data show CDR1 as SGDLS and CDR2 as YYNGEE. Written as DNA, the CDR3 is TGTGCCAGCAGCAAAAGTGCCGGGAGCGGGGGCACTGAAGCTTTCTTT. It translates to CASSKSAGSGGTEAFF. Complete variable domain (other parts from reference TRBV9 and TRBJ1-1): DSGVTQTPKHLITATGQRVTLRCSPRSGDLSVYWYQQSLDQGLQFLIQYYNGEERAKGNILERFSAQQFPDLHSELNLSSLELGDSALYFCASSKSAGSGGTEAFFGQGTRLTVV.

This clone was detected once. This chain connects TRBV28 to TRBJ1-1, with 8 nucleotides matching TRBD1. Germline assignment: CDR1 MDHEN and CDR2 SYDVKM. V lost 5 bases to trimming and J lost 3 bases; unmatched junction nucleotides: 8. The CDR3 length is 15 residues. This chain's CDR3 is CASSLWTGPDTEAFF. The CDR3 coding sequence is TGTGCCAGCAGTCTTTGGACAGGGCCTGACACTGAAGCTTTCTTT.

V usage is TRBV27 and J usage is TRBJ1-5; tentative D call: TRBD1 (6 bases). CDR3 length: 14 residues. V was pared by 0 bases and J by 7 bases, with 10 bases between. The germline CDR1 and CDR2 sequences are MNHEY and SMNVEV (reference sequence). As DNA, the CDR3 is TGTGCCAGCAGTTTATCCGGGGGGCACCAGCCCCAGCATTTT. Protein sequence: CASSLSGGHQPQHF.

J is TRBJ2-7 and V is TRBV7-9; D might be TRBD2 (5 bases). Germline-derived CDR1 and CDR2 are SEHNR and FQNEAQ (reference sequence). The ends were cut back, 5 bases at V and 2 bases at J, with 7 bases in the middle. This CDR3 spans 12 amino acids. The CDR3 DNA reads TGTGCCAGCAGCCGGGATGCCTACGAGCAGTACTTC. Protein product: CASSRDAYEQYF.

The V gene is TRBV6-1, the J gene TRBJ1-5; D is perhaps TRBD1 (5 bases). The CDR3 spans 15 residues. Trimming took 2 bases from V and 8 from J, leaving 16 bases between them. Germline values: CDR1 MNHNS, CDR2 SASEGT. Here the CDR3 reads CASSERSGGAKPQHF. The CDR3 DNA follows: TGTGCCAGCAGTGAACGGTCCGGCGGGGCGAAGCCCCAGCATTTT.

The CDR3: CASSPTRRGADTQYF. In DNA, the CDR3 is TGTGCCAGCAGCCCTACTCGTAGGGGGGCAGATACGCAGTATTTT. The chain combines TRBV7-3 with TRBJ2-3; either TRBD1 or TRBD2 may fit D (6 bases each). The CDR3 length is 15 residues. CDR1 and CDR2 (germline): SGHTA, FQGTGA. V was clipped by 5 bases and J by 4 bases, with 16 bases between them.

V usage is TRBV2 and J usage is TRBJ2-5, with a weak D call TRBD2 (6 bases). The CDR3 is 17 amino acids. CDR1 is SNHLY and CDR2 is FYNNEI in the germline V gene. V was shortened by 0 bases and J by 7 bases, with 21 bases between the two germline ends. CDR3 residues: CASSEAVPWEAVGTQYF. In nucleotides, the CDR3 is TGTGCCAGCAGTGAAGCGGTCCCATGGGAGGCCGTGGGGACCCAGTACTTC.

The rearrangement uses TRBV7-9 and TRBJ2-1, with TRBD1 as a possible D gene (6 bases). Germline V CDR1 and CDR2: SEHNR, FQNEAQ (reference sequence). The CDR3 is 14 residues long. Trimming stripped 2 bases from V and 4 bases from J, with 9 bases between. CDR3 sequence (DNA): TGTGCCAGCAGCTTACGAGGGGGTTACAATGAGCAGTTCTTC. It encodes CASSLRGGYNEQFF.

This chain uses TRBV7-8 with TRBJ2-7, with D possibly being TRBD2 (5 bases). Germline assignment: CDR1 SGHVS and CDR2 FQNEAQ. V dropped 2 bases and J dropped 6 bases, with 5 bases sitting between them. This CDR3 has 11 amino acids. CDR3 DNA sequence: TGTGCCAGCAGCTTAAGCGGCGAGCAGTACTTC. Protein: CASSLSGEQYF.

This clone was seen a single time. This sequence joins TRBV29-1 and TRBJ2-2; 10 nucleotides align to TRBD1. This CDR3 comprises 13 residues. Germline V gene lookup returns CDR1 SQVTM and CDR2 ANQGSEA. Trimming took 6 bases from V and 5 from J; bases not matched to a gene: 3. CDR3 in DNA: TGCAGCGTCTGGACAGGGGGAACCGGGGAGCTGTTTTTT. It encodes CSVWTGGTGELFF.

The chain employs TRBV27 and TRBJ2-7; 10 bases map to TRBD2. Germline CDR1 reads MNHEY; CDR2 reads SMNVEV (reference sequence). The junction had 10 bases not matched to a gene; V was cut back by 5 bases and J by 3 bases. This CDR3 is 16 amino acids long. The CDR3 nucleotides read TGTGCCAGCAGTCCCCACGTAGCGGGAGGTAACTACGAGCAGTACTTC. Its protein product is CASSPHVAGGNYEQYF.

The chain joins TRBV9 to TRBJ2-7; perhaps TRBD1 as D (5 bases). The length of the CDR3 is 14 residues. Germline-derived CDR1 and CDR2 are SGDLS and YYNGEE. V was trimmed by 2 bases and J by 4 bases, leaving 13 bases between them. CDR3 region: CASSVQGVGYEQYF. CDR3 DNA: TGTGCCAGCAGCGTTCAAGGGGTGGGGTACGAGCAGTACTTC.

DNA of the CDR3: TGTGCCAGTAGTCCCCGACAGGGCGTCGAGCAGTACTTC. It translates to CASSPRQGVEQYF. The V call is TRBV19, the J call TRBJ2-7, with 7 bases identical to TRBD1. The junction had 7 bases not matched to a gene; V was cut back by 5 bases and J by 6 bases. This CDR3 has 13 amino acids. Germline CDR1 and CDR2: LNHDA and SQIVND (reference sequence).

Details on this clone: Other DNA sequences within the sample encode an identical CDR3. The chain recombines TRBV9 with TRBJ2-2, with 10 bases matching TRBD2. V was clipped by 4 bases and J by 0 bases; unmatched bases: 3. CDR3 size: 16 residues. Germline-derived CDR1 and CDR2 are SGDLS and YYNGEE. The CDR3 sequence: CASSPTSGTNTGELFF. The CDR3 coding sequence is TGTGCCAGCAGCCCTACTAGCGGGACGAACACCGGGGAGCTGTTTTTT.

In this sample, this clone turned up once. The genes are TRBV5-1 and TRBJ1-2, with D unclear. Trimming left V 2 bases short and J 4 bases short, with 27 bases between. Germline CDR1 reads SGHRS; CDR2 reads YFSETQ. CDR3 size: 19 residues. CDR3 amino acids: CASSFYPITTPTASYGYTF. DNA for the CDR3: TGCGCCAGCAGCTTTTACCCAATTACGACCCCGACGGCGTCCTATGGCTACACCTTC.

V usage is TRBV5-1 and J usage is TRBJ2-1; D is unresolved. The CDR3 contains 14 residues. From germline, CDR1 is SGHRS and CDR2 YFSETQ. Between the trimmed V and J ends, which lost 6 bases and 7 bases, there was a span of 17 bases. This chain's CDR3 is CASTTLNNKNEQFF. Here the CDR3 DNA reads TGCGCCAGCACCACGCTAAATAACAAGAATGAGCAGTTCTTC. Complete variable domain (other parts from reference TRBV5-1 and TRBJ2-1): KAGVTQTPRYLIKTRGQQVTLSCSPISGHRSVSWYQQTPGQGLQFLFEYFSETQRNKGNFPGRFSGRQFSNSRSEMNVSTLELGDSALYLCASTTLNNKNEQFFGPGTRLTVL.

V and J are TRBV18 and TRBJ1-4; no firm D call. This CDR3 contains 15 residues. CDR1 KGHSH and CDR2 LQKENI come from the germline V gene. Deletions cut 6 bases from V and 2 bases from J, with 13 bases between. DNA of the CDR3: TGTGCCAGCTCCTGGAGCGGGTCGACTAATGAAAAACTGTTTTTT. This sequence encodes CASSWSGSTNEKLFF.

This clone was counted only a few times. This chain connects TRBV19 to TRBJ1-2, with a weak D call TRBD1 (5 bases). CDR1 and CDR2 from the germline V gene are LNHDA and SQIVND (reference sequence). The V end was cut by 1 base, the J end by 4 bases, with 10 bases between. This CDR3 region has 14 residues. CDR3 in DNA: TGTGCCAGTAGTATAGCGGAGGGGCTCTATGGCTACACCTTC. Translating gives CASSIAEGLYGYTF.

The gene calls are TRBV21-1 and TRBJ2-5; the DNA was not used to check the table's D call, TRBD2. TRBV21-1 is a pseudogene segment. This CDR3 comprises 11 residues. CDR3 bases: TGTGCCAGCAGCAAAGGAGGGAGACGGTACTTC. It encodes CASSKGGRRYF.

The rearrangement joins TRBV15 to TRBJ2-6; 7 nucleotides agree with TRBD1. Germline V gene lookup returns CDR1 LNHNV and CDR2 YYDKDF (reference sequence). V lost 1 base and J lost 3; bases outside the gene matches: 9. CDR3 length: 18 amino acids. DNA of the CDR3: TGTGCCACCAGCAGAGGAGTAAGGGGGCGAAGTGGGGCCAACGTCCTGACTTTC. Amino acids: CATSRGVRGRSGANVLTF.

This chain uses TRBV27 with TRBJ2-1; D may be TRBD2 (6 bases). The ends were cut back, 5 bases at V and 6 bases at J, with 14 bases in the middle. The CDR3 is 14 amino acids. CDR1 and CDR2 from the germline V gene are MNHEY and SMNVEV (reference sequence). CDR3 nucleotide sequence: TGTGCCAGCAGTCCCAGGGACTCTATCAATGAGCAGTTCTTC. Its translation: CASSPRDSINEQFF.

The chain joins TRBV27 to TRBJ1-2; no reliable D call. V was shortened by 0 bases and J by 4 bases, with 9 bases between the two germline ends. Germline CDR1 reads MNHEY; CDR2 reads SMNVEV (reference sequence). The CDR3 is made up of 14 amino acids. CDR3 coding DNA: TGTGCCAGCAGTTTATCAGGGCCCGGCTATGGCTACACCTTC. It translates to CASSLSGPGYGYTF.

The chain employs TRBV28 and TRBJ2-7; perhaps TRBD2 as D (6 bases). The CDR3 totals 15 residues. Germline CDR1 and CDR2: MDHEN and SYDVKM. The V end was cut by 5 bases, the J end by 0 bases, with 14 bases between. CDR3 in DNA: TGTGCCAGCAGTCGACCTGGGGACTCCTCCTACGAGCAGTACTTC. Its protein is CASSRPGDSSYEQYF.

The CDR3 is CASSLGLAGDEQFF. The CDR3, as DNA: TGCGCCAGCAGCTTAGGTCTAGCGGGAGATGAGCAGTTCTTC. The chain recombines TRBV5-1 with TRBJ2-1, with 10 bases fitting TRBD2. CDR3 length: 14 residues. Germline assignment: CDR1 SGHRS and CDR2 YFSETQ. The J segment lost 8 bases and the V segment lost 2 bases, leaving 4 bases of the junction unmatched.

This chain links TRBV2 with TRBJ2-2, with a tentative D call TRBD2 (6 bases). The germline V gene encodes CDR1 SNHLY and CDR2 FYNNEI. The CDR3 contains 17 residues. Trimming took 3 bases from V and 0 from J, leaving 14 bases between them. CDR3 residues: CASSDSRTTPNTGELFF. CDR3 DNA: TGTGCCAGCAGTGATAGTAGGACTACTCCGAACACCGGGGAGCTGTTTTTT.

This sequence joins TRBV28 and TRBJ1-5; 7 bases match TRBD1. The CDR3 runs to 14 residues. V shed 2 bases and J 11 bases; nucleotides not matched to a gene: 9. Germline-derived CDR1 and CDR2 are MDHEN and SYDVKM. CDR3 nucleotide sequence: TGTGCCAGCAGTTTAAGGGGGACAGTTGTCACCCAGCATTTT. Translation gives CASSLRGTVVTQHF.